Listed here is a single T cell receptor (beta chain). Antigen unknown. The germline V and J ends were trimmed by 3 bases and 2 bases, with 11 bases remaining between them. This CDR3 is 14 amino acids long. Germline V gene sequence: CDR1 ENHRY, CDR2 SYGVKD. This sample was taken from a study of cytomegalovirus exposure and HLA in healthy donors. In the PCR, 60 Vbeta and 13 Jbeta primers were used. The protocol was immunoSEQ multiplex PCR, while the TCRdb copy is restricted to in-frame clones and leaves out a portion. This sample carries more than 95,000 clones, around 82% of them seen once, and the ten largest clones take roughly 1.2%. Study results and limitations: As a later analysis showed, several of the most significant clusters appeared to be linked to common viral pathogens.

The origin of this receptor is a female donor in good health and CMV-seronegative. The rearrangement joins TRBV10-3 to TRBJ2-7, with D perhaps TRBD1 (6 bases). Source material: PBMCs. The CDR3 is CAISEFQGPYEQYF. CDR3 sequence (DNA): TGTGCCATCAGTGAATTTCAGGGGCCCTACGAGCAGTACTTC.